The 20 T cell receptor beta chains listed next were all sequenced from one sample in a study of monozygotic twins with inflammatory bowel disease (dated by TCRdb to the late 2010s). The library was built by means of 5' RACE. Sequencing instrument: Illumina HiSeq 2500. Once TCRdb had reprocessed the reads, it stored one entry per CDR3 protein sequence and supplied no DNA. This sample's table carries approximately 420,000 distinct CDR3 sequences. Around 2.3% of the sample goes to the ten largest clones. The material sequenced was blood. These receptors were collected from a human donor with ulcerative colitis or Crohn's disease, or a healthy co-twin of an affected twin (not recorded which).

V and J are TRBV10-2 and TRBJ2-1; TCRdb selects TRBD2, and the lack of DNA leaves this call unchecked. The CDR3 loop spans 14 amino acids. Germline V lookup: CDR1 WSHSY, CDR2 SAAADI. This chain's CDR3 is CASSEGGVDNEQFF.

The J gene is TRBJ2-1, the V gene TRBV20-1; absent DNA, TCRdb's TRBD2 call cannot be checked. The germline V gene has CDR1 DFQATT and CDR2 SNEGSKA (reference sequence). CDR3 length: 19 amino acids. CDR3 in amino acids: CSARGRASGGKSSYNEQFF.

The chain carries TRBV24-1 and TRBJ2-6; TCRdb returns TRBD1, unconfirmable since there is no DNA. The CDR3 totals 17 residues. CDR1 is KGHDR, CDR2 SFDVKD, per germline. CDR3 region: CATSMGGLSSGANVLTF.

The genes are TRBV5-1 and TRBJ1-1; TCRdb indicates TRBD1, and absent DNA this call remains unverified. Germline-derived CDR1 and CDR2 are SGHRS and YFSETQ. The CDR3 runs 14 residues. CDR3 loop: CASTSQTGVTEAFF.

The chain couples TRBV7-8 to TRBJ1-4; the TCRdb call, TRBD1, lacks DNA for checking. The length of the CDR3 is 16 residues. In germline, CDR1 is SGHVS, CDR2 FQNEAQ. The CDR3 protein is CASSISTGTGGEKLFF.

The rearrangement joins TRBV19 to TRBJ2-3; there is no DNA to check the TCRdb D call of TRBD1. CDR1 and CDR2 from the germline V gene are LNHDA and SQIVND (reference sequence). There are 15 residues in the CDR3. The CDR3 is CASSKGVSSTDTQYF.

V is TRBV18 and J is TRBJ2-4. There are 14 residues in the CDR3. Germline assignment: CDR1 KGHSH and CDR2 LQKENI. CDR3 amino acids: CASSPQTSRNIQYF.

The chain carries TRBV20-1 and TRBJ2-1; TCRdb returns TRBD2, unconfirmable since there is no DNA. From germline, CDR1 is DFQATT and CDR2 SNEGSKA (reference sequence). This CDR3 has 16 amino acids. The CDR3 is CSARDPGTHPANEQFF.

The chain links TRBV5-8 to TRBJ2-7. The CDR3 consists of 11 residues. CDR1 and CDR2 from the germline V gene are SGHTS and YDEGEE. The CDR3 sequence is CASSLLVGQYF.

The chain uses TRBV29-1 and TRBJ2-1; TCRdb lists TRBD2, though no DNA is available to test this call. The CDR3 has 18 residues. Germline V lookup: CDR1 SQVTM, CDR2 ANQGSEA. CDR3: CSVEDLSPVDLAGNEQFF.

The rearrangement uses TRBV5-1 and TRBJ1-1. The V gene's germline CDR1 is SGHRS and CDR2 YFSETQ. CDR3 size: 14 residues. The CDR3 sequence is CASSLFPDDTEAFF.

The chain recombines TRBV7-2 with TRBJ2-5. Germline loops: CDR1 SGHTA, CDR2 FQGNSA. This CDR3 has 15 amino acids. CDR3 residues: CASSFLEGHQETQYF. Looking up the rest from reference TRBV7-2 and TRBJ2-5 gives the full variable domain: GAGVSQSPSNKVTEKGKDVELRCDPISGHTALYWYRQSLGQGLEFLIYFQGNSAPDKSGLPSDRFSAERTGGSVSTLTIQRTQQEDSAVYLCASSFLEGHQETQYFGPGTRLLVL.

The V call is TRBV9, the J call TRBJ1-1; the TRBD1 assignment by TCRdb is unverifiable without DNA. Germline CDR1 and CDR2: SGDLS and YYNGEE. This CDR3 has 16 residues. This CDR3 is CASSVEDRGLNTEAFF.

The chain employs TRBV18 and TRBJ2-1. From germline, CDR1 is KGHSH and CDR2 LQKENI. The CDR3 extends over 14 amino acids. CDR3 sequence reads: CASSPAHSGFEQFF.

The rearrangement links TRBV15 to TRBJ1-6; TCRdb indicates TRBD1, and absent DNA this call remains unverified. The germline V gene encodes CDR1 LNHNV and CDR2 YYDKDF (reference sequence). This CDR3 comprises 14 residues. CDR3 protein: CATSRAQGESPLHF. Using reference TRBV15 and TRBJ1-6 for the parts outside the CDR3, the full variable domain is DAMVIQNPRYQVTQFGKPVTLSCSQTLNHNVMYWYQQKSSQAPKLLFHYYDKDFNNEADTPDNFQSRRPNTSFCFLDIRSPGLGDTAMYLCATSRAQGESPLHFGNGTRLTVT.

This chain uses TRBV24-1 with TRBJ2-7; TCRdb picks TRBD2, but there is no DNA to check that call. Germline loops: CDR1 KGHDR, CDR2 SFDVKD. This CDR3 has 18 residues. This CDR3 is CATSDWEVTSGGYSEQYF.

V is TRBV12-3 or TRBV12-4 and J is TRBJ1-2; TCRdb names TRBD1, which stays unverified in the absence of DNA. The CDR3 spans 15 residues. The CDR3 loop is CASSFPAGANDGYTF.

The V call is TRBV7-2, the J call TRBJ1-5; the D gene TCRdb calls, TRBD1, cannot be checked with no DNA. The CDR3 covers 17 residues. Germline V gene data show CDR1 as SGHTA and CDR2 as FQGNSA. The CDR3 loop reads CASSLRGQGAFNQPQHF. The entire variable domain, with the rest obtained from reference TRBV7-2 and TRBJ1-5, is as follows: GAGVSQSPSNKVTEKGKDVELRCDPISGHTALYWYRQSLGQGLEFLIYFQGNSAPDKSGLPSDRFSAERTGGSVSTLTIQRTQQEDSAVYLCASSLRGQGAFNQPQHFGDGTRLSIL.

This chain connects TRBV24-1 to TRBJ2-1; TCRdb designates TRBD2, a call that cannot be tested without DNA. Germline V gene data show CDR1 as KGHDR and CDR2 as SFDVKD. CDR3 size: 15 residues. CDR3 loop: CATSVSLAGVNEQFF.

The chain combines TRBV19 with TRBJ2-7; with no DNA, the TCRdb D assignment of TRBD1 cannot be verified. In germline, CDR1 is LNHDA, CDR2 SQIVND (reference sequence). This CDR3 region has 15 residues. The CDR3 sequence: CASRSNRGLSYEQYF.